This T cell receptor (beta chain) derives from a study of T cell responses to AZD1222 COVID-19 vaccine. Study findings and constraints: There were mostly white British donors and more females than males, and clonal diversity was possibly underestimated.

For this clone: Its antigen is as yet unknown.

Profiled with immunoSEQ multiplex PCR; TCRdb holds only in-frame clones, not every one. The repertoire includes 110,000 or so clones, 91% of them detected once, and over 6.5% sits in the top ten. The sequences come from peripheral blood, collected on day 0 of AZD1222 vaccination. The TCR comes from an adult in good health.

CDR3 DNA: TGCGCCAGCAGCCAAGAGGGGTTCTCTGGAAACACCATATATTTT. Residues: CASSQEGFSGNTIYF. V gene TRBV4-1 combines with J gene TRBJ1-3; D unclear. The CDR3 runs to 15 residues. The V end was cut by 0 bases, the J end by 0 bases, with 6 bases between. The germline gives CDR1 MGHRA, CDR2 YSYEKL.